This TCR beta chain is drawn from a study of CD4 T cells in relation to SARS-CoV-2 and coronaviruses. The overall study: PBMCs were cultured with antigen for roughly 11 days before TCR beta sequencing. Convalescent patients had median age roughly 35 years, range about 21 to 80.

Clones were read by immunoSEQ multiplex PCR, and TCRdb kept only the in-frame ones, dropping some. The sample has some 38,000 clones, around 77% seen once. Remarks on this clone: The antigen is unknown.

Germline V CDR1 and CDR2: MNHEY, SVGAGI. The CDR3 totals 15 residues. V shed 8 bases and J 4 bases; nucleotides not matched to a gene: 8. Regarding the study as a whole: According to naive versus memory sequencing, detected responses are memory recall, not newly primed. Samples before the pandemic and after infection were not matched within any donor.

The genes are TRBV6-5 and TRBJ1-1; 12 nucleotides align to TRBD1. Input material: memory CD4+ T cells from PBMCs, cultured in vitro. The source of this sequence is an adult with COVID-19. DNA of the CDR3: TGTGCCAGCGTGGGGGACAGGGGGCGGGCCACTGAAGCTTTCTTT. It codes for CASVGDRGRATEAFF.